Listed below are T cell receptor beta chains from one sample, sequenced in a study of blood T cell repertoires in COVID-19. Sequenced by immunoSEQ multiplex PCR; TCRdb stores in-frame clones only, minus some. The data contain about 140,000 clones, 80% to 90% of them seen just once; the ten biggest clones take up 3.4%. Input material: PBMCs or T cells enriched from blood (not recorded which). The receptors were gathered from a woman aged 45-65 years with acute COVID-19. Both conserved end residues are part of each CDR3. Each record gives: V gene, clone size, J gene, D gene, CDR3 DNA, CDR3 protein. The D gene is left open where the match is weak. The listing skips clone size in some rows; elsewhere it reads once, few, many or a size class.

TRBV5-1	-	TRBJ2-3	-	TGCGCCAGCAGCTTGGGGACTAGCACAGATACGCAGTATTTT	CASSLGTSTDTQYF
TRBV7-9	few	TRBJ2-1	TRBD2	TGTGCCAGCAGCCTAGGCGGGAGTTTGGGCAATGAGCAGTTCTTC	CASSLGGSLGNEQFF
TRBV11-2	-	TRBJ1-6	TRBD1	TGTGCCAGCAGCCCGCAGACAGGGGGTAATTCACCCCTCCACTTT	CASSPQTGGNSPLHF
TRBV15	-	TRBJ2-1	-	TGTGCCACCAGCTCCATCCGACAGGCCTCCTACAATGAGCAGTTCTTC	CATSSIRQASYNEQFF
TRBV12-5	once	TRBJ1-1	TRBD1	TGTGCTAGTGGCCTGGGACAGGGGGCGCTCGGGAAGGCTGAAGCTTTCTTT	CASGLGQGALGKAEAFF
TRBV7-9	-	TRBJ2-1	-	TGTGCCAGCAGCCGTAGCGGCTCCTACAATGAGCAGTTCTTC	CASSRSGSYNEQFF
TRBV24-1	-	TRBJ1-5	-	TGTGCCACCAGTGGGGCACTTATTAATAGCAATCAGCCCCAGCATTTT	CATSGALINSNQPQHF
TRBV7-9	-	TRBJ2-3	TRBD2	TGTGCCAGCAGCTCAGGACTAGCGAACACAGATACGCAGTATTTT	CASSSGLANTDTQYF
TRBV6-5	-	TRBJ2-1	TRBD2	TGTGCCAGCAGTCCCCCGGGGGGGAATGAGCAGTTCTTC	CASSPPGGNEQFF
TRBV5-6	few	TRBJ2-7	-	TGTGCCAGCAGCTTCCTCACGACAGCTAGCTACGAGCAGTACTTC	CASSFLTTASYEQYF
TRBV24-1	-	TRBJ2-7	TRBD1	TGTGCCACCAGTGACGCCGGGACAGGGAACTACGAGCAGTACTTC	CATSDAGTGNYEQYF
TRBV27	-	TRBJ2-5	TRBD1	TGTGCCAGCAGTTTCGGGACAGGGCAAGAGACCCAGTACTTC	CASSFGTGQETQYF
TRBV11-2	-	TRBJ2-7	TRBD2	TGTGCCAGCAGCTCCGACGGCCTAGCGGGGGTCTACGAGCAGTACTTC	CASSSDGLAGVYEQYF
TRBV7-2	-	TRBJ2-7	TRBD2	TGTGCCAGCAGCCCAAGACTAGCGGGAGGAACCCCCTACGAGCAGTACTTC	CASSPRLAGGTPYEQYF
TRBV2	-	TRBJ1-5	-	TGTGCCAGCAGGGGGGCGAGTAGCAATCAGCCCCAGCATTTT	CASRGASSNQPQHF
TRBV10-3	-	TRBJ2-5	TRBD2	TGTGCCATCAGTGTAGCGGGAGGGGAGCAAGAGACCCAGTACTTC	CAISVAGGEQETQYF
TRBV5-1	once	TRBJ1-5	-	TGCGCCAGCAGCTTCGACGGAGATCAGCCCCAGCATTTT	CASSFDGDQPQHF
TRBV5-5	-	TRBJ1-1	TRBD1	TGTGCCAGCAGCGGGACAGGGGGCTTGGTGGGGACTGAAGCTTTCTTT	CASSGTGGLVGTEAFF
TRBV3-1/TRBV3-2	-	TRBJ2-3	TRBD2	TGTGCCAGCAGCCTGAGGACTAGCGGGAGCAGGCCAGATACGCAGTATTTT	CASSLRTSGSRPDTQYF
TRBV25-1	-	TRBJ2-1	-	TGTGCCAGCCGCAAGGGCGGCGGGCAGGACGAGCAGTTCTTC	CASRKGGGQDEQFF
TRBV7-9	-	TRBJ2-1	TRBD2	TGTGCCAGCAGCACTGACTACCCTAGCGGGATTTACAATGAGCAGTTCTTC	CASSTDYPSGIYNEQFF
TRBV5-4	-	TRBJ2-7	-	TGTGCCAGCAGCTCCGAGCCGTCGTCGACCTACGAGCAGTACTTC	CASSSEPSSTYEQYF